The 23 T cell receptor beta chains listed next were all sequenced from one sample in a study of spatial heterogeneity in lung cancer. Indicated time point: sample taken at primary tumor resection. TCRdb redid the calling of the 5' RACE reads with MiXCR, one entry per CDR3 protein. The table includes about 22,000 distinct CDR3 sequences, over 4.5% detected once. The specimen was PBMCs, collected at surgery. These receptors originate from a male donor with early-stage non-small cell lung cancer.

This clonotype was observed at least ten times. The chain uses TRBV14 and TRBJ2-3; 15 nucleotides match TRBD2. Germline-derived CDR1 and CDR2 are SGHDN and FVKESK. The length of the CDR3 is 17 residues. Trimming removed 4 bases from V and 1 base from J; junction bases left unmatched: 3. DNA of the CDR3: TGTGCCAGCAGCCTCAGGACTAGCGGGGGGGGCACAGATACGCAGTATTTT. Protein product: CASSLRTSGGGTDTQYF.

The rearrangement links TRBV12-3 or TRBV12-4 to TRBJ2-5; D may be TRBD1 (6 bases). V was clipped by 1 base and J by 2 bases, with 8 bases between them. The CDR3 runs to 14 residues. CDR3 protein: CASSLVQGQETQYF. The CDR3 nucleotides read TGTGCCAGCAGTTTAGTGCAGGGGCAAGAGACCCAGTACTTC.

The CDR3 here is CASSEDRRYGYTF. DNA of the CDR3: TGTGCCAGCAGCGAGGACAGGAGATATGGCTACACCTTC. The chain has TRBV5-6 and TRBJ1-2; 7 bases fit TRBD1. Germline trimming cut 4 bases from V and 5 bases from J; bases unmatched to any gene: 5. CDR1 and CDR2 (germline): SGHDT, YYEEEE. The CDR3 totals 13 residues.

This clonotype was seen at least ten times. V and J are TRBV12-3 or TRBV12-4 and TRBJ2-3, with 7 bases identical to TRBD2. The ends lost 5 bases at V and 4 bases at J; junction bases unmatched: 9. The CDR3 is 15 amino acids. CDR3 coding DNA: TGTGCCAGCAGTCCTCGGACTAGAACCCCAGATACGCAGTATTTT. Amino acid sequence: CASSPRTRTPDTQYF.

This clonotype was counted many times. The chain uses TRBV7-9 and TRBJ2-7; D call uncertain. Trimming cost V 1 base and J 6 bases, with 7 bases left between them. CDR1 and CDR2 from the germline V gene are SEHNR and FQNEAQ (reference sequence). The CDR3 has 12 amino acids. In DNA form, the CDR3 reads TGTGCCAGCAGCTTAGGACTCGGCGAGCAGTACTTC. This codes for CASSLGLGEQYF.

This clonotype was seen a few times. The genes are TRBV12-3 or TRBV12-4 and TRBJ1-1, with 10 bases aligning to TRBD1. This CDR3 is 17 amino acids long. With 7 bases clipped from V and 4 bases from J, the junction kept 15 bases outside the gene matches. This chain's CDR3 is CASIPHRQGAGGTEAFF. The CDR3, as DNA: TGTGCCAGCATCCCACACCGACAGGGGGCAGGGGGCACTGAAGCTTTCTTT.

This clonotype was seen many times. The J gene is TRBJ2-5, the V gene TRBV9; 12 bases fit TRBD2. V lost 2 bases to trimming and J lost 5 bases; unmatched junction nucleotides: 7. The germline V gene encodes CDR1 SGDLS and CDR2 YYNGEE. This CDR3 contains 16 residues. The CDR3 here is CASSVLAGGPWETQYF. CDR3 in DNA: TGTGCCAGCAGCGTGCTAGCGGGAGGGCCTTGGGAGACCCAGTACTTC. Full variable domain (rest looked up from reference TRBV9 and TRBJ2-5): DSGVTQTPKHLITATGQRVTLRCSPRSGDLSVYWYQQSLDQGLQFLIQYYNGEERAKGNILERFSAQQFPDLHSELNLSSLELGDSALYFCASSVLAGGPWETQYFGPGTRLLVL.

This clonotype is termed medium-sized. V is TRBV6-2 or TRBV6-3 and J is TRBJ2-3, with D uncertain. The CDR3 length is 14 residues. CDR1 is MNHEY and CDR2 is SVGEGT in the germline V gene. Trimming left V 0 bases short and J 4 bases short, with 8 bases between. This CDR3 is CASSYSYLADTQYF. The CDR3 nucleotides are TGTGCCAGCAGTTACTCGTACTTGGCAGATACGCAGTATTTT.

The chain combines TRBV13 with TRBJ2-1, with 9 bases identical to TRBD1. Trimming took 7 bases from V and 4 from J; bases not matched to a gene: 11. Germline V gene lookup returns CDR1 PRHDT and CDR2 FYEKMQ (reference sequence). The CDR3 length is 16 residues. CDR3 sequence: CASKRGGTGIYNEQFF. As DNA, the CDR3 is TGTGCCAGCAAAAGGGGCGGGACAGGGATATACAATGAGCAGTTCTTC.

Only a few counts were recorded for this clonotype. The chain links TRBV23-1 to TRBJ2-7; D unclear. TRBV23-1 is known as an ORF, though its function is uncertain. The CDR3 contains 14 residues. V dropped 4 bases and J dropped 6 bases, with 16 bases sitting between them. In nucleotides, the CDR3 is TGCGCCAGCAGTCGAATCCAGGACCCGGCCGAGCAGTACTTC. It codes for CASSRIQDPAEQYF.

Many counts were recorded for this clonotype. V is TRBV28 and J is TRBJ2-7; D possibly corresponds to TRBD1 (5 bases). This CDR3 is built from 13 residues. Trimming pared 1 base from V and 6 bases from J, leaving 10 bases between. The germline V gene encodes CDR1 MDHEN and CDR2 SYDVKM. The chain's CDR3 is CASSLSGNGEQYF. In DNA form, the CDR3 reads TGTGCCAGCAGTTTATCAGGGAACGGCGAGCAGTACTTC.

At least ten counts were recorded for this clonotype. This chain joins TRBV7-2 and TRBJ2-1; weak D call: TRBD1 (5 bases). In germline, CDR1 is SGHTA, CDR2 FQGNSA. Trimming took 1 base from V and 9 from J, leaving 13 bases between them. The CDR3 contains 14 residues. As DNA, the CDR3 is TGTGCCAGCAGCTTAGGAGGCAGGGTAAGTGAGCAGTTCTTC. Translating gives CASSLGGRVSEQFF.

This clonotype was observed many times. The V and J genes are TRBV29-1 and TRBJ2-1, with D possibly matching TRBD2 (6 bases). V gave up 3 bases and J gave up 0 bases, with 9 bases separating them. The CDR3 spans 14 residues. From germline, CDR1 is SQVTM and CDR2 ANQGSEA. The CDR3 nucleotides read TGCAGCGTTGACTTCGGGAGCTCCTACAATGAGCAGTTCTTC. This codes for CSVDFGSSYNEQFF.

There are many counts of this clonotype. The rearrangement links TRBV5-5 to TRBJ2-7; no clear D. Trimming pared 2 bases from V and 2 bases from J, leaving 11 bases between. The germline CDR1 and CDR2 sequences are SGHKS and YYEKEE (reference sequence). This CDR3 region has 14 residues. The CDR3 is CASSLRIPTYEQYF. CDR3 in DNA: TGTGCCAGCAGCTTAAGGATTCCGACCTACGAGCAGTACTTC.

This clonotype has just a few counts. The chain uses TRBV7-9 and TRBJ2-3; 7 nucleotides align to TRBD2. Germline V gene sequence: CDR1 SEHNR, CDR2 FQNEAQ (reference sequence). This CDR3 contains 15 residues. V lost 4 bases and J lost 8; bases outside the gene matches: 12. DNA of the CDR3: TGTGCCAGCAGCTCCCTCGGGACTATCAGTGGTACGCAGTATTTT. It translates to CASSSLGTISGTQYF.

CDR3 DNA: TGCAGTGCTAGAGGGCCAGCGGGAGAGGAGACCCAGTACTTC. Its translation is CSARGPAGEETQYF. The gene calls are TRBV20-1 and TRBJ2-5; 8 positions match TRBD2. CDR3 length equals 14 residues. The V and J ends lost 1 base and 5 bases, in that order; junction bases with no gene match: 6. CDR1 DFQATT and CDR2 SNEGSKA come from the germline V gene (reference sequence).

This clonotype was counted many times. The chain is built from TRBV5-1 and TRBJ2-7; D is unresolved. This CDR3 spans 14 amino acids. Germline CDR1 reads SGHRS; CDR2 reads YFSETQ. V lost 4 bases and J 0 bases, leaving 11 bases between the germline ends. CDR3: CASSPDRSSYEQYF. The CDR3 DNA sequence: TGCGCCAGCAGCCCAGATCGGAGCTCCTACGAGCAGTACTTC.

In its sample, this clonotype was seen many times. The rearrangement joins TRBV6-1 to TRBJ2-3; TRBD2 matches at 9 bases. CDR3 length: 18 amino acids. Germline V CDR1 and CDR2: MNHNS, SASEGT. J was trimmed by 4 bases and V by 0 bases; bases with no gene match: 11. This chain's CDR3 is CASSEARFGGGASDTQYF. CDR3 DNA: TGTGCCAGCAGTGAAGCGAGGTTCGGCGGGGGGGCCTCAGATACGCAGTATTTT.

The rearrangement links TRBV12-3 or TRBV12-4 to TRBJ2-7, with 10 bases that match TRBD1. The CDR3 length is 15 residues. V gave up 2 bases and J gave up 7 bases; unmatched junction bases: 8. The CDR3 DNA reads TGTGCCAGCAGTTTATCCGGGACAGGGGACGGGGAGCAGTACTTC. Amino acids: CASSLSGTGDGEQYF.

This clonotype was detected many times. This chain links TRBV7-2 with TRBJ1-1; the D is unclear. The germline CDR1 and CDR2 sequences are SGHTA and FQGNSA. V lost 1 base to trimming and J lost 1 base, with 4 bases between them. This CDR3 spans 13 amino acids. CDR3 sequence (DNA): TGTGCCAGCAGCTTAGGGGCGAACACTGAAGCTTTCTTT. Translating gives CASSLGANTEAFF.

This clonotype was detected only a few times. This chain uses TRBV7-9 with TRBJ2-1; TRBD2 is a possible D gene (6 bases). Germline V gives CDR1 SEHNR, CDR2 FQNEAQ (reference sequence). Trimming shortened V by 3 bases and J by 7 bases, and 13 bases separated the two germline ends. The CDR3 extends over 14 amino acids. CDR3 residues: CASSFVVGGNEQFF. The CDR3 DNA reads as TGTGCCAGCAGCTTCGTAGTGGGGGGAAATGAGCAGTTCTTC.

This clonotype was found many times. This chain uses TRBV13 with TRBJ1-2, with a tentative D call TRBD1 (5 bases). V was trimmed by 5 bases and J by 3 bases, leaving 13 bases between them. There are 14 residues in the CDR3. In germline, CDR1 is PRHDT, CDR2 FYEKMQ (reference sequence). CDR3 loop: CASSIMGVHYGYTF. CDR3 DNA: TGTGCCAGCAGCATCATGGGGGTACACTATGGCTACACCTTC.

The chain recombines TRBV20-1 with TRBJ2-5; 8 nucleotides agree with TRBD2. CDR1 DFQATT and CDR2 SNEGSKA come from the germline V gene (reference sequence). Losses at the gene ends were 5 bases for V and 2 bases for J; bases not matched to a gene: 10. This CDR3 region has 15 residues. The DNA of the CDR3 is TGCAGTGCTCGGGAGGGCGCCTTGCTACAAGAGACCCAGTACTTC. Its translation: CSAREGALLQETQYF.